The rows below give T cell receptor beta chains drawn from one sample of a study of OX40 agonist ivuxolimab in advanced cancers. The protocol was immunoSEQ multiplex PCR, while the TCRdb copy is restricted to in-frame clones and leaves out a portion. In the table there are around 46,000 clones, approximately 88% of which are singletons. This sample comprised CD4+ or CD8+ T cells sorted from blood, obtained in a trial of the OX40 agonist ivuxolimab. The receptors were gathered from an adult with an advanced solid tumor such as melanoma, head and neck, liver or kidney cancer. The CDR3 runs from the conserved cysteine through the conserved F or W. The D gene is left open where the match is weak. A row's size may be missing; if present it is once, few, many or a size class.

CDR3 DNA: TGTGCCAGCAGTCCAACCCCCTGGAACGGGGTCTCCTACGAGCAGTACTTC
CDR3 protein: CASSPTPWNGVSYEQYF
V gene: TRBV7-9
J gene: TRBJ2-7
D gene: -
clone size: -

CDR3 DNA: TGTGCTAGTGGTGGGAGTGCGGGACGAAGTATACAAGAGACCCAGTACTTC
CDR3 protein: CASGGSAGRSIQETQYF
V gene: TRBV12-5
J gene: TRBJ2-5
D gene: -
clone size: once

CDR3 DNA: TGTGCCAGCAGCTGGGGGACAGAAGCTTTCTTT
CDR3 protein: CASSWGTEAFF
V gene: TRBV5-6
J gene: TRBJ1-1
D gene: -
clone size: few

CDR3 DNA: TGTGCCAGTAGCCATTGGGACAGGGGGGACGAGCAGTACTTC
CDR3 protein: CASSHWDRGDEQYF
V gene: TRBV19
J gene: TRBJ2-7
D gene: TRBD1
clone size: -

CDR3 DNA: TGTGCCAGCAGTGAACTTTTGGCCGATGGACTGTTTTTT
CDR3 protein: CASSELLADGLFF
V gene: TRBV25-1
J gene: TRBJ1-4
D gene: -
clone size: once

CDR3 DNA: TGTGCCAGCAGTTTCTCCCTGGGGGAGCGGCCCACAGATACGCAGTATTTT
CDR3 protein: CASSFSLGERPTDTQYF
V gene: TRBV27
J gene: TRBJ2-3
D gene: -
clone size: -

CDR3 DNA: TGTGCCAGCAGCTCATACGCCGGGACAGGGATTTATGGCTACACCTTC
CDR3 protein: CASSSYAGTGIYGYTF
V gene: TRBV5-5
J gene: TRBJ1-2
D gene: TRBD1
clone size: -

CDR3 DNA: TGCGCCAGCAGCCAAGATAGAGGGGGAATCGGCTACACCTTC
CDR3 protein: CASSQDRGGIGYTF
V gene: TRBV4-1
J gene: TRBJ1-2
D gene: -
clone size: -

CDR3 DNA: TGTGCCAGTAGTATAGGTGGGGAGCAGTACTTC
CDR3 protein: CASSIGGEQYF
V gene: TRBV19
J gene: TRBJ2-7
D gene: -
clone size: -

CDR3 DNA: TGTGCCAGCGGGACCGTTGGGACACACTATGGCTACACCTTC
CDR3 protein: CASGTVGTHYGYTF
V gene: TRBV4-2
J gene: TRBJ1-2
D gene: -
clone size: -

CDR3 DNA: TGTGCCAGCAGTCTTGCGGGAGGCAATTCACCCCTCCACTTT
CDR3 protein: CASSLAGGNSPLHF
V gene: TRBV5-4
J gene: TRBJ1-6
D gene: -
clone size: -

CDR3 DNA: TGTGCCAGTAGTATCGAGAAGGGAAATTCACCCCTCCACTTT
CDR3 protein: CASSIEKGNSPLHF
V gene: TRBV19
J gene: TRBJ1-6
D gene: -
clone size: few

CDR3 DNA: TGTGCCAGCAGCTTAGATCTGGTGCGGACAGGGGGGAACACTGAAGCTTTCTTT
CDR3 protein: CASSLDLVRTGGNTEAFF
V gene: TRBV11-2
J gene: TRBJ1-1
D gene: TRBD1
clone size: -

CDR3 DNA: TGTGCCAGCTCGGTAATGGACACCGGGGAGCTGTTTTTT
CDR3 protein: CASSVMDTGELFF
V gene: TRBV6-5
J gene: TRBJ2-2
D gene: -
clone size: -

CDR3 DNA: TGTGCCAGTAGTATAGATCGGAACCCAGATACGCAGTATTTT
CDR3 protein: CASSIDRNPDTQYF
V gene: TRBV19
J gene: TRBJ2-3
D gene: -
clone size: -

CDR3 DNA: TGCGCCAGCAGCTTGGGGCGTTGGACTACTAACTATGGCTACACCTTC
CDR3 protein: CASSLGRWTTNYGYTF
V gene: TRBV5-1
J gene: TRBJ1-2
D gene: -
clone size: -

CDR3 DNA: TGTGCCAGCAGCCTCGGGCTCCTGGGGGCCAACGTCCTGACTTTC
CDR3 protein: CASSLGLLGANVLTF
V gene: TRBV4-2
J gene: TRBJ2-6
D gene: -
clone size: few

CDR3 DNA: TGTGCCAGCAGCGTCCAGGGAAGCTCCTACGAGCAGTACTTC
CDR3 protein: CASSVQGSSYEQYF
V gene: TRBV9
J gene: TRBJ2-7
D gene: -
clone size: once

CDR3 DNA: TGTGCCAGCAGGTCCCAGGCCGATTACGAGCAGTACTTC
CDR3 protein: CASRSQADYEQYF
V gene: TRBV7-9
J gene: TRBJ2-7
D gene: -
clone size: -

CDR3 DNA: TGTGCCAGCAGTTTTGGGGCAGAGCAGTACTTC
CDR3 protein: CASSFGAEQYF
V gene: TRBV27
J gene: TRBJ2-7
D gene: -
clone size: few

CDR3 DNA: TGTGCCAGCAGCGGAACCGGGACCCGGAAAGTGGAGCAGTACTTC
CDR3 protein: CASSGTGTRKVEQYF
V gene: TRBV9
J gene: TRBJ2-7
D gene: -
clone size: once

CDR3 DNA: TGTGCCAGCAGTTCAACAGTCAGCGCGTACAATGAGCAGTTCTTC
CDR3 protein: CASSSTVSAYNEQFF
V gene: TRBV27
J gene: TRBJ2-1
D gene: -
clone size: -